This record looks at one TCR beta chain sequence and its context. The data were produced by immunoSEQ multiplex PCR, yet TCRdb's version contains in-frame clones alone and is incomplete. The sample consists of about 69,000 clones, around 91% of them appearing once. The germline V and J ends were trimmed by 3 bases and 3 bases, with 5 bases remaining between them. The CDR3 covers 13 residues. This sample stems from a study of blood T cell repertoires in COVID-19. Overall study context: From the United States, Italy and Spain came samples of acute and convalescent COVID-19.

This receptor was taken from a man in his fifties or sixties with acute or convalescent COVID-19. The specimen was peripheral blood. The chain uses TRBV12-3 or TRBV12-4 and TRBJ2-2; weak D call: TRBD2 (5 bases). As DNA, the CDR3 is TGTGCCAGCAGTTTGCGGGACACCGGGGAGCTGTTTTTT. Its translation is CASSLRDTGELFF.